Listed here are 12 T cell receptor beta chains from one sample, sequenced in a study of identical twins. TCRdb passed the 5' RACE reads through MiXCR, listing each CDR3 protein once. Of hundreds of thousands of distinct CDR3 sequences listed, 20% to 25% were seen once; the top ten hold around 0.47%. The data also belong to a second study, concerning yellow fever vaccine responses in identical twins.

Specimen: CD4+ T cells sorted from blood. The receptors were sampled from a woman younger than 35 in good health.

The chain joins TRBV3-1 to TRBJ2-2; D is unclear. Between the trimmed V and J ends, which lost 6 bases and 0 bases, there was a span of 8 bases. Per germline, CDR1 LGHDT and CDR2 YNNKEL (reference sequence). The CDR3 is 14 residues long. As DNA, the CDR3 is TGTGCCAGCAGTTGGGCGGCGAACACCGGGGAGCTGTTTTTT. Translation: CASSWAANTGELFF.

This clonotype occurred a few times. V gene TRBV4-1 combines with J gene TRBJ2-1; D perhaps matches TRBD1 (6 bases). Germline assignment: CDR1 MGHRA and CDR2 YSYEKL. The CDR3 extends over 19 amino acids. Trimming took off 0 bases at V and 0 bases at J, with 18 bases between the two ends. The CDR3 reads CASSQEARGWGSSYNEQFF. Written as DNA, the CDR3 is TGCGCCAGCAGCCAAGAGGCCAGGGGATGGGGTAGCTCCTACAATGAGCAGTTCTTC.

The CDR3 spells CASSPGTSGRARQFF. CDR3 bases: TGTGCCAGCAGCCCGGGGACTAGCGGGAGGGCCAGGCAGTTCTTC. The gene calls are TRBV4-2 and TRBJ2-1, with 16 bases aligning to TRBD2. The CDR3 sequence is 15 residues long. V shed 4 bases, J shed 12 bases, and the junction held 6 bases outside the gene matches. Germline-derived CDR1 and CDR2 are LGHNA and YNFKEQ.

The chain employs TRBV3-1 and TRBJ2-7; TRBD1 or TRBD2 may be the D gene (5 bases each). The CDR3 sequence is 18 residues long. The V end was cut by 3 bases, the J end by 5 bases, with 26 bases between. The germline V gene encodes CDR1 LGHDT and CDR2 YNNKEL (reference sequence). The CDR3 here is CASSQGFSGAPPYHEQYV. The CDR3 DNA sequence: TGTGCCAGCAGCCAGGGGTTCTCCGGGGCACCTCCTTACCACGAGCAGTACGTC.

The chain uses TRBV7-8 and TRBJ1-2; TRBD1 aligns across 11 bases. The CDR3 loop spans 15 amino acids. Trimming took 5 bases from V and 3 from J; bases not matched to a gene: 5. CDR1 and CDR2 from the germline V gene are SGHVS and FQNEAQ. Written as DNA, the CDR3 is TGTGCCAGCAGCGCCCGGACAGGGGGCGACTATGGCTACACCTTC. Amino acids: CASSARTGGDYGYTF.

The genes are TRBV5-1 and TRBJ2-1; D gene unclear. CDR3 length equals 15 residues. V dropped 4 bases and J dropped 0 bases, with 11 bases sitting between them. Germline CDR1 is SGHRS and CDR2 is YFSETQ. CDR3: CASSRTRSSYNEQFF. The DNA for the CDR3 is TGCGCCAGCAGCAGGACGAGAAGCTCCTACAATGAGCAGTTCTTC.

The chain links TRBV5-5 to TRBJ1-1, with D tentatively TRBD1 (6 bases). The CDR3 is 14 residues long. In germline, CDR1 is SGHKS, CDR2 YYEKEE (reference sequence). V shed 4 bases and J shed 6 bases, with 16 bases lying between them. The CDR3 protein is CASSRRDNFPEAFF. The CDR3 bases are TGTGCCAGCAGCCGACGGGACAATTTTCCTGAAGCTTTCTTT. Full variable domain (rest looked up from reference TRBV5-5 and TRBJ1-1): DAGVTQSPTHLIKTRGQQVTLRCSPISGHKSVSWYQQVLGQGPQFIFQYYEKEERGRGNFPDRFSARQFPNYSSELNVNALLLGDSALYLCASSRRDNFPEAFFGQGTRLTVV.

The chain employs TRBV6-2 or TRBV6-3 and TRBJ1-2; TRBD1 aligns across 8 bases. Trimming removed 4 bases from V and 5 bases from J; junction bases left unmatched: 3. The CDR3 contains 13 residues. The germline V gene encodes CDR1 MNHEY and CDR2 SVGEGT. In nucleotides, the CDR3 is TGTGCCAGCAGTTCCTGGACAGGGTATGGCTACACCTTC. Translation gives CASSSWTGYGYTF.

This clonotype was found many times. The chain couples TRBV12-3 or TRBV12-4 to TRBJ2-3; D is unclear. The CDR3 length is 14 residues. V gave up 4 bases and J gave up 0 bases, with 8 bases separating them. CDR3 in amino acids: CASSSLLSTDTQYF. The DNA for the CDR3 is TGTGCCAGCAGTTCCCTCCTGAGCACAGATACGCAGTATTTT.

This clonotype was observed a few times. The V call is TRBV11-3, the J call TRBJ2-1; D may match TRBD1 or TRBD2 (5 bases each). V was pared by 6 bases and J by 9 bases, with 21 bases between. The CDR3 spans 15 residues. Germline-derived CDR1 and CDR2 are SGHNT and YENEEA. The CDR3: CASSRLGRADGEQFF. DNA for the CDR3: TGTGCCAGCAGTCGTTTGGGGCGGGCAGACGGTGAGCAGTTCTTC.

This clonotype was seen only a few times. The chain has TRBV29-1 and TRBJ2-1; D is perhaps TRBD2 (6 bases). CDR1 SQVTM and CDR2 ANQGSEA come from the germline V gene. Trimming removed 4 bases at V and 7 bases at J, with 11 bases between. This CDR3 comprises 12 residues. The CDR3: CSVGAGRNEQFF. CDR3 nucleotides: TGCAGCGTTGGGGCAGGGAGGAATGAGCAGTTCTTC.

This chain connects TRBV20-1 to TRBJ2-3; 7 bases match TRBD1. V lost 1 base and J lost 2; bases outside the gene matches: 12. The CDR3 is 17 amino acids. Per germline, CDR1 DFQATT and CDR2 SNEGSKA (reference sequence). The chain's CDR3 is CSARARPGQPFTDTQYF. The CDR3 nucleotides are TGCAGTGCTAGAGCCCGACCGGGACAGCCCTTCACAGATACGCAGTATTTT.